Detailed here is one T cell receptor (beta chain). Its target is unknown. One junction end does not reproduce the germline sequence, and a read error may be involved. TCRdb analysed the 5' RACE reads with MiXCR anew, one entry per CDR3 protein. This table holds roughly 20,000 distinct CDR3 sequences, less than 40% found once. CDR3 length: 13 residues. Study results and limitations: Larger-cohort validation covered only one TCR beta V-J rearrangement. Greatest tumor Treg TCR overlap was with tumor naive CD4+ cells.

This sequence originates from a female donor with breast cancer. The chain joins TRBV12-3 or TRBV12-4 to TRBJ1-2; a weak D match, TRBD1 (5 bases). Specimen: tumor-infiltrating naive CD4+ T cells sorted from the breast tumor. Regarding subset: naive CD4+ T cells, CD4+CD45RA+CD25-. The DNA for the CDR3 is TGCGCCAGCAACAGGAGAGCCGGCTATGGCTACACCTTC. The encoded protein is CASNRRAGYGYTF.